This entry describes one TCR beta chain. Its antigen remains unidentified. TCRdb re-called the reads with MiXCR, one entry per CDR3 protein. The sample includes some 700,000 distinct CDR3 sequences, around 30% of them seen just once. Germline values: CDR1 SGHAT, CDR2 FQNNGV. V shed 5 bases and J shed 0 bases, with 8 bases lying between them. CDR3 length equals 13 residues. This specimen comes from a study of T cell repertoires in cytomegalovirus infection. Study-wide background: Recently identified HLA-C-restricted CMV epitopes and well-studied HLA-B-restricted CMV epitopes were used by the study.

Study results and limitations: Individuals carrying CMV plus the relevant HLA were identified by cumulative frequency of public TCR beta families.

The V gene is TRBV11-2, the J gene TRBJ2-7; D is undetermined. The source of this sequence is a human donor in good health (CMV status not recorded). Some clones in this sample may be carry-over from other donors' samples. The sample consisted of cultured PBMCs, taken from culture after CMV antigen stimulation. The CDR3 nucleotides are TGTGCCAGCAGCCGCCTAACCTCCTACGAGCAGTACTTC. Its translation: CASSRLTSYEQYF.